This is a list of T cell receptor beta chains from one sample in a study of blood T cell repertoires in COVID-19. Libraries were prepared by immunoSEQ multiplex PCR; TCRdb keeps only in-frame clonotypes and omits some of them. Of around 250,000 clones detected, more than 75% appear once; the ten largest clones hold 5% to 6%. Input material: peripheral blood. These receptors were collected from a woman older than 75 with COVID-19, enrolled during active disease. Both conserved end residues are part of each CDR3. A D gene is named only where the DNA matches it firmly. The size of a clone is reported for some rows only, either as once, few or many, or as a class for expanded clones.

- - TRBJ1-2 TRBV19 15 TGTGCCAGTAGTATGGGGGGATTAGCTAACTATGGCTACACCTTC CASSMGGLANYGYTF
TRBD1 - TRBJ2-2 TRBV27 17 TGTGCCAGCAGTCTCAATCTGGACAGGAGACTTACCGGGGAGCTGTTTTTT CASSLNLDRRLTGELFF
- - TRBJ2-1 TRBV7-3 14 TGTGCCAGCAGCTTAATAGCGGACTACAATGAGCAGTTCTTC CASSLIADYNEQFF
- - TRBJ1-1 TRBV18 13 TGTGCCAGCTCACCATTTATCGAGGGTGAAGCTTTCTTT CASSPFIEGEAFF
- - TRBJ2-5 TRBV6-4 17 TGTGCCAACCGAGGAAGGGGTGGAGGGCCGAAAGTGGAGACCCAGTACTTC CANRGRGGGPKVETQYF
TRBD1 - TRBJ2-2 TRBV25-1 13 TGTGCCAGCAGGGACAGGGTGGCCGGGGAGCTGTTTTTT CASRDRVAGELFF
TRBD2 - TRBJ2-3 TRBV11-2 18 TGTGCCAGCAGCCCGGCCCTGGCTAGCGGGGGGCGTACAGATACGCAGTATTTT CASSPALASGGRTDTQYF
- once TRBJ1-2 TRBV27 13 TGTGCCAGCAGTTTATCACAAGCGAGCGGCTACACCTTC CASSLSQASGYTF
TRBD1 - TRBJ2-1 TRBV19 13 TGTGCCAGTGGGGACAGGACCTACAATGAGCAGTTCTTC CASGDRTYNEQFF
- - TRBJ2-6 TRBV5-8 16 TGTGCCAGCAGCTTGCGTCAGGGTTCTGGGGCCAACGTCCTGACTTTC CASSLRQGSGANVLTF
TRBD2 few TRBJ2-1 TRBV7-9 17 TGTGCCAGCAGCTTCGATCCAAGCCTAGCGGGGAAGAATGAGCAGTTCTTC CASSFDPSLAGKNEQFF
- - TRBJ1-1 TRBV29-1 11 TGCAGCGTTGTAGGTACAGGGGAAGCTTTCTTT CSVVGTGEAFF
- - TRBJ1-2 TRBV12-3/TRBV12-4 13 TGTGCCAGCAGTTTTCTCCAGGGATATGGCTACACCTTC CASSFLQGYGYTF
- - TRBJ1-4 TRBV27 14 TGTGCCAGCAGTTCTCCCGCGGGGGGTGAAAAACTGTTTTTT CASSSPAGGEKLFF
TRBD2 - TRBJ2-3 TRBV11-2 16 TGTGCCAGCAGCTGGACTAGCGGGGGGGCGGCAGATACGCAGTATTTT CASSWTSGGAADTQYF
- once TRBJ1-6 TRBV25-1 12 TGTGCCAGCAGTCAAGTGACTTCACCCCTCCATTTT CASSQVTSPLHF
- - TRBJ2-3 TRBV7-9 12 TGTGCTTCTGGCTCGAGCACAGATACGCAGTATTTT CASGSSTDTQYF
TRBD1 few TRBJ1-3 TRBV2 18 TGTGCCAGCAGTTCACAGAGAACCGGGACAGGGTCTGGAAACACCATATATTTT CASSSQRTGTGSGNTIYF
TRBD1 - TRBJ1-5 TRBV6-5 14 TGTGCCAGCAGAAAGACAGGGTTCAATCAGCCCCAGCATTTT CASRKTGFNQPQHF
- - TRBJ2-1 TRBV7-9 17 TGTGCCAGCAGCCCTCGGGGGGCCCCGATTTATAAGGATGAGCAGTTCTTC CASSPRGAPIYKDEQFF
- - TRBJ1-6 TRBV19 16 TGTGCCAGTACCGAAACTGGCGGGGCGATTGGGTCACCCCTCCACTTT CASTETGGAIGSPLHF
- - TRBJ2-2 TRBV7-3 16 TGTGCCAGCAGCTTATACGGGGTTTCGAACACCGGGGAGCTGTTTTTT CASSLYGVSNTGELFF
- - TRBJ1-3 TRBV2 14 TGTGCCAGCAGTCTGTCAGGGGCTGGAAACACCATATATTTT CASSLSGAGNTIYF
TRBD1 - TRBJ1-6 TRBV29-1 14 TGCAGCGTTCGGACAGGGTCCTATAATTCACCCCTCCACTTT CSVRTGSYNSPLHF
TRBD1 - TRBJ2-2 TRBV28 16 TGTGCCAGCAGTCCCTATGGACAGGGCACACCCGGGGAGCTGTTTTTT CASSPYGQGTPGELFF
- few TRBJ2-2 TRBV24-1 14 TGTGCCACCAGGGGGGGAACCAACACCGGGGAGCTGTTTTTT CATRGGTNTGELFF
TRBD2 few TRBJ2-5 TRBV3-1/TRBV3-2 20 TGTGCCAGCAGCCAAGATGGACCCATACTAGCGGGGGGGCCAGGGGAGACCCAGTACTTC CASSQDGPILAGGPGETQYF
- - TRBJ2-1 TRBV19 13 TGTGCCAGTAGTACCGGACGGAGGAATGAGCAGTTCTTC CASSTGRRNEQFF
- - TRBJ1-2 TRBV5-1 15 TGCGCCAGCAGCCCCGGAGGGGAGGAGGTTCGTGGCTACACCTTC CASSPGGEEVRGYTF
TRBD1 - TRBJ2-7 TRBV28 15 TGTGCCAGCAGGGCATCAGGGGGCTTTGGGCGCGAGCAGTACTTC CASRASGGFGREQYF
- - TRBJ1-1 TRBV14 11 TGTGCCAGCAGCCAATACAGGGAAGCTTTCTTT CASSQYREAFF
- few TRBJ2-7 TRBV10-3 12 TGTGCCATCAGTGAGGATGAGTACGAGCAGTACTTC CAISEDEYEQYF
- - TRBJ1-2 TRBV3-1/TRBV3-2 13 TGTGCCACCCAGGGGTCTGCTAACTATGGCTACACCTTC CATQGSANYGYTF
TRBD2 - TRBJ2-5 TRBV7-2 17 TGTGCCAGCAGCTTAACGGCCCAGCGGGGGGTACAAGAGACCCAGTACTTC CASSLTAQRGVQETQYF
TRBD1 once TRBJ1-1 TRBV19 16 TGTGCCAGTAGTCGAAGGACAGGAGACGTGAACACTGAAGCTTTCTTT CASSRRTGDVNTEAFF
- - TRBJ2-3 TRBV16 15 TGTGCCAGCAGCCAATCCCCAGGGGTTATAGATACGCAGTATTTT CASSQSPGVIDTQYF
- few TRBJ1-5 TRBV15 16 TGTGCCACCAGCAGCAGGGGTGGCGGTAGCAATCAGCCCCAGCATTTT CATSSRGGGSNQPQHF
- few TRBJ2-5 TRBV19 13 TGTGCCAGCGCCGGGACACCTCAAGAGACCCAGTACTTC CASAGTPQETQYF
- - TRBJ2-7 TRBV12-3/TRBV12-4 13 TGTGCCAGCAGCCGATCGACAGAGTACGAGCAGTACTTC CASSRSTEYEQYF
- - TRBJ1-5 TRBV28 12 TGTGCCAGCAGTTTTTCAGGGCAGCCCCAGCATTTT CASSFSGQPQHF
- - TRBJ1-2 TRBV15 14 TGTGCCACCAGCAGCCGGGACACAAACTATGGCTACACCTTC CATSSRDTNYGYTF
- - TRBJ2-6 TRBV7-9 14 TGTGCCAGCACCCGGCGGTCTGGGGCCAACGTCCTGACTTTC CASTRRSGANVLTF
- - TRBJ2-7 TRBV10-3 14 TGTGCCATCAGTCCCAGGGGAACTACGAAGGAGCAGTACTTC CAISPRGTTKEQYF
TRBD1 - TRBJ1-2 TRBV28 13 TGTGCCAGCAGTCGGGACAGATTATATGGCTACACCTTC CASSRDRLYGYTF
TRBD2 once TRBJ2-1 TRBV5-1 17 TGCGCCAGCAGCTTGGGTCTAGCGGGGGGGCCTCAGGATGAGCAGTTCTTC CASSLGLAGGPQDEQFF
TRBD1 - TRBJ1-5 TRBV11-2 15 TGTGCCAGCAGCTTAGGCGGACAGGGGGGGCAGCCCCAGCATTTT CASSLGGQGGQPQHF
- once TRBJ1-1 TRBV6-2/TRBV6-3 17 TGTGCCAGCAGTTACTCGGGAGTCTCGAGTTTGAACACTGAAGCTTTCTTT CASSYSGVSSLNTEAFF
- - TRBJ1-3 TRBV11-3 14 TGTGCCAGCAGCTCCGGTGGCTCTGGAAACACCATATATTTT CASSSGGSGNTIYF
- - TRBJ1-6 TRBV28 15 TGTGCCAGCAGTTTAACAACGGGCTATAATTCACCCCTCCACTTT CASSLTTGYNSPLHF
- - TRBJ2-3 TRBV2 15 TGTGCCAGCAGTCCCCAGGGGACTACCACAGATACGCAGTATTTT CASSPQGTTTDTQYF
TRBD1 - TRBJ1-2 TRBV2 14 TGTGCCAGCAGGGAGACCGGGACAGGGGTCGGCTACACCTTC CASRETGTGVGYTF
- - TRBJ2-7 TRBV18 14 TGTGCCAGCTCACCCTCGTTGGTAGAGGTCGAGCAGTACTTC CASSPSLVEVEQYF
TRBD1 - TRBJ1-2 TRBV19 17 TGTGCCAGTATCAGGGGGGACAGGGAAGCTGTGGGGTATGGCTACACCTTC CASIRGDREAVGYGYTF
TRBD1 - TRBJ2-6 TRBV10-2 17 TGCGCCAGCAGTGAGTCGTCAGGGGGATCTGGGGCCAACGTCCTGACTTTC CASSESSGGSGANVLTF
- - TRBJ2-3 TRBV4-2 15 TGTGCCAGCAGCCAAGAGGGGGGTCTCACAGATACGCAGTATTTT CASSQEGGLTDTQYF
TRBD1 - TRBJ2-2 TRBV7-2 16 TGTGCCAGCAGCCCGGGGGTGGGACAGGGCACCGGGGAGCTGTTTTTT CASSPGVGQGTGELFF
TRBD1 - TRBJ1-6 TRBV4-3 15 TGCGCCAGCAGCCAGTCCGGGACAGGGTTTTCACCCCTCCACTTT CASSQSGTGFSPLHF
TRBD1 - TRBJ1-1 TRBV9 15 TGTGCCAGCAATTCAGGGGGAGATGTCGCCACTGAAGCTTTCTTT CASNSGGDVATEAFF
TRBD1 - TRBJ1-5 TRBV6-2/TRBV6-3 15 TGTGCCAGCAGTCGTTCGGACAGGCCAAATCAGCCCCAGCATTTT CASSRSDRPNQPQHF